The following is a T cell receptor (beta chain) sequence with its context. Antigen: not known. Germline CDR1 is GTSNPN and CDR2 is SVGIG (reference sequence). Trimming removed 3 bases at V and 8 bases at J, with 14 bases between. This CDR3 has 14 amino acids. Treatment described: approximately nine-day PBMC culture with coronavirus spike peptide pools or control peptides (ViraFEST assay). The sample belongs to a study of vaccination and CD4 T cells after COVID-19. Study-level background: Post-COVID sampling occurred a median approximately 100 days after diagnosis (range 35 to 161). Notes on the study in general: With convalescent patients, a median approximately 90% of reactive clones emerged solely after vaccination.

The Oncomine TCR Beta short-read assay generated sequence data from the DNA of cultured CD4+ T cells. A single record per CDR3 protein comes from TCRdb applying MiXCR to the PCR reads. This sample has 15,000 to 20,000 distinct CDR3 sequences, with less than 60% found just once. This clonotype originated in a human donor who had recovered from COVID-19. This sequence joins TRBV30 and TRBJ1-6; no reliable D call. The sample was CD4+ T cells from blood, cultured in vitro. The CDR3 DNA sequence: TGTGCCTGGAGCGAGGGCACCGGCGATTCACCCCTCCACTTT. Amino acid sequence: CAWSEGTGDSPLHF.